This T cell receptor beta chain was sequenced in a study of CD8 T cells in ankylosing spondylitis. MiXCR was run by TCRdb on the 5' RACE reads, yielding one entry per CDR3 protein. The data hold 200,000 to 250,000 distinct CDR3 sequences, with more than 9% observed a single time. This CDR3 is 16 amino acids long. Germline lookup yields CDR1 LNHNV and CDR2 YYDKDF (reference sequence). The V end lost 0 bases, the J end lost 5 bases, and 16 bases lay between the germline ends. This clonotype was counted a few times. Sequencing was carried out using blood, either unsorted or a sorted T cell fraction (not recorded which). This clonotype was obtained from a male donor with ankylosing spondylitis or in good health (not recorded which). This sequence joins TRBV15 and TRBJ1-2; D perhaps matches TRBD1 (6 bases). CDR3 sequence reads: CATSRDYGRDIYGYTF. The CDR3 DNA reads TGTGCCACCAGCAGAGATTATGGCAGGGACATTTATGGCTACACCTTC.